This T cell receptor (beta chain) is from a study of blood T cells in healthy people across ages. Whole-study context: T cells yielded about one barcoded beta molecule per two cells through template switching.

The use of a sample-barcoded 5' primer and a J-beta primer mix characterized a second PCR of about 7 to 12 cycles. Each CDR3 protein is one row after TCRdb ran MiXCR on the 5' RACE reads. The table includes some 1.6 million distinct CDR3 sequences, 30% to 35% detected once. Peripheral blood samples of around 9.3 milliliters were drawn from each donor. Study observations and caveats: There was a strong correlation between TCR beta diversity and naive T cell percentage. Age showed a roughly linear inverse relationship with TCR beta diversity per million T cells.

The ends lost 0 bases at V and 10 bases at J; junction bases unmatched: 14. Per the germline V gene, CDR1 is MNHEY and CDR2 is SVGAGI. CDR3 size: 18 residues. As regards this clonotype: Its antigen is undetermined.

The sample was blood. V and J are TRBV6-5 and TRBJ2-3; TRBD2 agrees at 12 bases. The source of this sequence is a woman younger than 45 in good health. The CDR3 DNA reads TGTGCCAGCAGTTACTCAGTCCTAGCGGGGGGGCTTGGGGGTGCGCAGTATTTT. Translated: CASSYSVLAGGLGGAQYF.